This TCR beta chain is drawn from a study of cytomegalovirus exposure and HLA in healthy donors. Study-level information: In an earlier analysis, 90 million to 130 million unique TCR beta sequences were found from approximately 170 million T cells.

Overall study findings and caveats: The authors enumerated over 150 TCR beta chains as linked to cytomegalovirus. A likely sequencing artifact accounted for one observed cluster of highly shared sequence variants.

Of note for this clone: What it binds is not known.

Germline lookup yields CDR1 MNHNS and CDR2 SASEGT. J was trimmed by 4 bases and V by 7 bases; bases with no gene match: 6. The CDR3 consists of 14 residues. PCR employed 60 Vbeta and 13 Jbeta primers. The table came from immunoSEQ multiplex PCR; TCRdb's copy has only in-frame clones and leaves some out. The table has about 190,000 clones, about 86% seen once. This clonotype was obtained from a woman aged 18-29 years in good health and CMV-seropositive. The J gene is TRBJ1-4, the V gene TRBV6-1; 7 bases map to TRBD1. Sequenced material: PBMCs. DNA for the CDR3: TGTGCCAGCAATAACAGGGGCCTTAATGAAAAACTGTTTTTT. It specifies CASNNRGLNEKLFF.